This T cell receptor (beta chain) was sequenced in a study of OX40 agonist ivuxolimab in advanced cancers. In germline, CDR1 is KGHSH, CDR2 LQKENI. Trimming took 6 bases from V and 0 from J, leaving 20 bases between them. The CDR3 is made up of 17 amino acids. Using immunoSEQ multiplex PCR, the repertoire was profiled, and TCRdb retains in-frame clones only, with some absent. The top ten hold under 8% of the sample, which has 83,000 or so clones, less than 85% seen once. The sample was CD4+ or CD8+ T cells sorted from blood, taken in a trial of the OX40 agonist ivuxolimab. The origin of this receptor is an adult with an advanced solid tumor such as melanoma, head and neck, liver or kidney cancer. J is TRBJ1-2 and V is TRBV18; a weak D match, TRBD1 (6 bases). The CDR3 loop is CASSTRGAGEANYGYTF. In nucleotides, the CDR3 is TGTGCCAGCTCCACCAGAGGAGCAGGGGAAGCTAACTATGGCTACACCTTC. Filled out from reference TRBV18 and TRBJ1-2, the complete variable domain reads NAGVMQNPRHLVRRRGQEARLRCSPMKGHSHVYWYRQLPEEGLKFMVYLQKENIIDESGMPKERFSAEFPKEGPSILRIQQVVRGDSAAYFCASSTRGAGEANYGYTFGSGTRLTVV.